The 4 T cell receptor beta chains reported below all come from one sample, sequenced in a study of T-cell memory formation after mild COVID-19. TCRdb analysed the 5' RACE reads with MiXCR anew, one entry per CDR3 protein. The sample lists fewer than 200,000 distinct CDR3 sequences; about 18% were seen once. Sequenced: PBMCs or a T cell subset sorted from them (not recorded which). The receptors here all came from a man aged 18-30 years who had mild COVID-19 (a few samples of this study predate the infection). Cell type and time point are not known.

The rearrangement uses TRBV7-2 and TRBJ1-4; TRBD1 matches at 8 bases. V was pared by 5 bases and J by 8 bases, with 7 bases of the junction left unmatched. This CDR3 has 14 residues. Germline CDR1 SGHTA, CDR2 FQGNSA. The DNA of the CDR3 is TGTGCCAGCAGCACAGGGGGGTCCGGGGAAAAACTGTTTTTT. Encoded protein: CASSTGGSGEKLFF.

This clonotype appeared a few times. The V gene is TRBV19, the J gene TRBJ2-7, with a weak D call TRBD2 (6 bases). Germline V CDR1 and CDR2: LNHDA, SQIVND (reference sequence). This CDR3 comprises 14 residues. V was shortened by 6 bases and J by 0 bases, with 12 bases between the two germline ends. CDR3 DNA: TGTGCCAGTAGCCGGGGACTCCTCTCCTACGAGCAGTACTTC. Its protein product is CASSRGLLSYEQYF.

The chain employs TRBV28 and TRBJ2-7, with D hard to call. In germline, CDR1 is MDHEN, CDR2 SYDVKM. This CDR3 spans 16 amino acids. V was pared by 3 bases and J by 1 base, with 16 bases between. Here the CDR3 reads CASSFSVAVLSYEQYF. The DNA for the CDR3 is TGTGCCAGCAGTTTTTCTGTGGCCGTACTATCCTACGAGCAGTACTTC.

The rearrangement uses TRBV6-5 and TRBJ2-5; TRBD2 might be the D (6 bases). The CDR3 spans 13 residues. The germline V gene encodes CDR1 MNHEY and CDR2 SVGAGI. V lost 2 bases to trimming and J lost 4 bases, with 8 bases between them. The CDR3 loop reads CASSYRRGETQYF. In DNA, the CDR3 is TGTGCCAGCAGTTACCGGAGGGGAGAGACCCAGTACTTC.